A single sample gave rise to the 32 T cell receptor beta chains below, sequenced in a study of blood T cell repertoires in COVID-19. This table comes from immunoSEQ multiplex PCR, and its TCRdb copy is limited to in-frame clones, with some not included. The table records around 160,000 clones, about 77% of them present only once. The sequenced sample consisted of peripheral blood. The receptors come from an elderly woman with acute or convalescent COVID-19.

The chain combines TRBV7-8 with TRBJ1-6; 9 nucleotides line up with TRBD1. The germline V gene encodes CDR1 SGHVS and CDR2 FQNEAQ. V was clipped by 5 bases and J by 8 bases; unmatched bases: 7. This CDR3 comprises 15 residues. The CDR3 sequence is CASSPTGGSYSPLHF. The CDR3 coding sequence is TGTGCCAGCAGCCCGACAGGGGGTAGTTATTCACCCCTCCACTTT.

The genes are TRBV5-4 and TRBJ2-1; 12 nucleotides match TRBD1. The CDR3 loop spans 15 amino acids. Germline CDR1 is SGHNT and CDR2 is YYREEE (reference sequence). Trimming at V came to 2 bases and at J to 8 bases, leaving 5 bases not matched to a gene. CDR3 coding DNA: TGTGCCAGCAGCTTCGGGGGGACAGGGGGCTATGAGCAGTTCTTC. It specifies CASSFGGTGGYEQFF.

The chain carries TRBV11-2 and TRBJ1-6; 9 positions match TRBD1. V was clipped by 0 bases and J by 5 bases; unmatched bases: 8. This CDR3 comprises 18 residues. CDR1 is SGHAT and CDR2 is FQNNGV in the germline V gene. The CDR3 loop is CASSLDLGQGSDNSPLHF. The CDR3 nucleotides read TGTGCCAGCAGCTTAGATCTCGGACAGGGGTCGGATAATTCACCCCTCCACTTT.

CDR3 in amino acids: CASNQQGYSNQPQHF. The CDR3 DNA is TGTGCCAGCAATCAACAGGGATATAGCAATCAGCCCCAGCATTTT. The chain uses TRBV2 and TRBJ1-5; maybe TRBD1 (6 bases). The V end lost 7 bases, the J end lost 0 bases, and 13 bases lay between the germline ends. Germline CDR1 reads SNHLY; CDR2 reads FYNNEI. This CDR3 is built from 15 residues. The full variable domain, its missing parts supplied by reference TRBV2 and TRBJ1-5, is EPEVTQTPSHQVTQMGQEVILRCVPISNHLYFYWYRQILGQKVEFLVSFYNNEISEKSEIFDDQFSVERPDGSNFTLKIRSTKLEDSAMYFCASNQQGYSNQPQHFGDGTRLSIL.

The chain uses TRBV5-1 and TRBJ1-1, with D possibly being TRBD1 (5 bases). Trimming cost V 3 bases and J 0 bases, with 15 bases left between them. CDR3 length: 16 residues. Germline V lookup: CDR1 SGHRS, CDR2 YFSETQ. CDR3 in DNA: TGCGCCAGCAGCTGGGCTGGGGCACAGGTGAACACTGAAGCTTTCTTT. It encodes CASSWAGAQVNTEAFF.

The rearrangement links TRBV27 to TRBJ2-7; TRBD1 matches at 7 bases. CDR1 and CDR2 (germline): MNHEY, SMNVEV (reference sequence). The J segment lost 3 bases and the V segment lost 0 bases, leaving 8 bases of the junction unmatched. The CDR3 loop spans 16 amino acids. The CDR3, as DNA: TGTGCCAGCAGTTTATCGGCCCTCCGGGACAGCTACGAGCAGTACTTC. Translating gives CASSLSALRDSYEQYF.

The sample holds many counts of this clone. This chain links TRBV28 with TRBJ1-6; D perhaps matches TRBD1 (6 bases). V was pared by 8 bases and J by 2 bases, with 16 bases between. The CDR3 runs 16 residues. Germline V lookup: CDR1 MDHEN, CDR2 SYDVKM. CDR3 residues: CASRGGAGTYNSPLHF. CDR3 DNA: TGTGCCAGCCGGGGGGGCGCCGGGACCTATAATTCACCCCTCCACTTT.

This clone was seen more than once but under ten times. The J gene is TRBJ2-1, the V gene TRBV19; D ambiguous. Trimming took 3 bases from V and 4 from J, leaving 7 bases between them. Germline V gene sequence: CDR1 LNHDA, CDR2 SQIVND (reference sequence). The CDR3 has 13 amino acids. The chain's CDR3 is CASSINGYNEQFF. In DNA, the CDR3 is TGTGCCAGTAGTATCAACGGGTACAATGAGCAGTTCTTC.

On this clone itself: Distinct nucleotide sequences in the sample also encode this CDR3. The CDR3 DNA is TGCGCCAGCAGCTTGGTTAGCGGGGGGTACAATGAGCAGTTCTTC. Translating gives CASSLVSGGYNEQFF. The chain employs TRBV5-1 and TRBJ2-1, with 10 positions matching TRBD2. Germline V gene sequence: CDR1 SGHRS, CDR2 YFSETQ. The CDR3 contains 15 residues. V was pared by 0 bases and J by 4 bases, with 1 base of the junction left unmatched.

This sequence joins TRBV7-2 and TRBJ2-2, with D possibly being TRBD2 (5 bases). V was trimmed by 1 base and J by 5 bases, leaving 11 bases between them. This CDR3 has 15 residues. Looked up from germline, CDR1 is SGHTA and CDR2 is FQGNSA. CDR3: CASSLVGRGTGELFF. The CDR3, as DNA: TGTGCCAGCAGCTTAGTCGGCAGAGGGACCGGGGAGCTGTTTTTT. The entire variable domain, with the rest obtained from reference TRBV7-2 and TRBJ2-2, is as follows: GAGVSQSPSNKVTEKGKDVELRCDPISGHTALYWYRQSLGQGLEFLIYFQGNSAPDKSGLPSDRFSAERTGGSVSTLTIQRTQQEDSAVYLCASSLVGRGTGELFFGEGSRLTVL.

V gene TRBV19 combines with J gene TRBJ1-5; tentatively, D is TRBD1 (5 bases). The CDR3 loop spans 14 amino acids. Looked up from germline, CDR1 is LNHDA and CDR2 is SQIVND (reference sequence). Trimming took 3 bases from V and 6 from J, leaving 12 bases between them. The CDR3 spells CASSIRVGGQPQHF. In DNA, the CDR3 is TGTGCCAGTAGTATCAGGGTGGGAGGTCAGCCCCAGCATTTT.

The V call is TRBV7-8, the J call TRBJ2-5; D may be TRBD2 (6 bases). The CDR3 is made up of 14 amino acids. Trimming shortened V by 4 bases and J by 7 bases, and 16 bases separated the two germline ends. CDR1 is SGHVS, CDR2 FQNEAQ, per germline. In DNA form, the CDR3 reads TGTGCCAGCAGCTCGGGACTCGCCGTGTGGACCCAGTACTTC. It yields the protein CASSSGLAVWTQYF.

This chain links TRBV10-3 with TRBJ2-7; 8 bases match TRBD2. Germline V gene sequence: CDR1 ENHRY, CDR2 SYGVKD. V was clipped by 8 bases and J by 7 bases; unmatched bases: 10. The CDR3 is 13 residues long. CDR3 in amino acids: CAIGPGRAGEQYF. CDR3 sequence (DNA): TGTGCCATCGGGCCCGGGAGGGCGGGGGAGCAGTACTTC.

In DNA, the CDR3 is TGTGCCAGCACCTTAGCAGGGGGCGACTACACCTTC. Translating gives CASTLAGGDYTF. The V call is TRBV12-3 or TRBV12-4, the J call TRBJ1-2; the match to TRBD1 covers 8 bases. V lost 7 bases, J lost 10 bases, and 8 bases stayed unmatched. The CDR3 runs 12 residues.

This clone was detected only a few times. The chain is built from TRBV5-1 and TRBJ2-7; D is possibly TRBD1 (6 bases). Trimming cost V 7 bases and J 4 bases, with 18 bases left between them. The germline V gene has CDR1 SGHRS and CDR2 YFSETQ. CDR3 length: 14 residues. The CDR3 DNA follows: TGCGCCAGCTCACCCGAGGGGACACGGTACGAGCAGTACTTC. It is translated as CASSPEGTRYEQYF.

V is TRBV18 and J is TRBJ1-2; the D gene is possibly TRBD1 (5 bases). Germline V gene lookup returns CDR1 KGHSH and CDR2 LQKENI. V was trimmed by 2 bases and J by 7 bases, leaving 8 bases between them. The length of the CDR3 is 12 residues. This CDR3 is CASSPTGAGYTF. In nucleotides, the CDR3 is TGTGCCAGCTCACCAACAGGCGCTGGCTACACCTTC.

V usage is TRBV7-9 and J usage is TRBJ2-7; maybe TRBD1 (5 bases). The CDR3 consists of 13 residues. CDR1 is SEHNR and CDR2 is FQNEAQ in the germline V gene (reference sequence). V dropped 4 bases and J dropped 2 bases, with 9 bases sitting between them. The CDR3, as DNA: TGTGCCAGCAGCTCTGACAGCACCTACGAGCAGTACTTC. Its translation is CASSSDSTYEQYF.

This chain connects TRBV18 to TRBJ2-7, with 7 bases that match TRBD2. This CDR3 is built from 15 residues. Unmatched junction bases numbered 7, after V lost 5 bases and J lost 0 bases. Per germline, CDR1 KGHSH and CDR2 LQKENI. The CDR3 reads CASSSASGASYEQYF. CDR3 coding DNA: TGTGCCAGCTCATCGGCTAGCGGTGCCTCCTACGAGCAGTACTTC.

The rearrangement links TRBV20-1 to TRBJ2-5, with D tentatively TRBD2 (6 bases). The CDR3 contains 11 residues. Trimming took off 7 bases at V and 6 bases at J, with 12 bases between the two ends. Germline lookup yields CDR1 DFQATT and CDR2 SNEGSKA (reference sequence). The CDR3 here is CSVEGRKTQYF. The CDR3 DNA follows: TGCAGTGTGGAGGGTAGAAAGACCCAGTACTTC.

This clone was seen more than once but under ten times. The CDR3 coding sequence is TGTGCCAGCAGCCCGTCTCGGGGCACAGATACGCAGTATTTT. Amino acids: CASSPSRGTDTQYF. This chain joins TRBV4-2 and TRBJ2-3; D is uncertain. The CDR3 runs 14 residues. In germline, CDR1 is LGHNA, CDR2 YNFKEQ. The V gene lost 4 bases and the J gene lost 1 base, with 9 bases spanning the gap.

This chain links TRBV19 with TRBJ2-2; TRBD1 agrees at 9 bases. From germline, CDR1 is LNHDA and CDR2 SQIVND (reference sequence). The CDR3 runs to 14 residues. V was pared by 5 bases and J by 5 bases, with 3 bases of the junction left unmatched. CDR3 coding DNA: TGTGCCAGTAGTGAGACAGGGGGGACCGGGGAGCTGTTTTTT. This translates into CASSETGGTGELFF.

The chain combines TRBV28 with TRBJ1-3; 7 bases fit TRBD1. This CDR3 has 16 residues. Looked up from germline, CDR1 is MDHEN and CDR2 is SYDVKM. CDR3 amino acids: CATIGGGAGTGNTIYF. Here the CDR3 DNA reads TGTGCTACGATAGGAGGGGGCGCGGGTACTGGAAACACCATATATTTT.

V and J are TRBV5-1 and TRBJ2-5, with D possibly being TRBD1 (5 bases). The length of the CDR3 is 13 residues. Trimming cost V 4 bases and J 0 bases, with 7 bases left between them. CDR1 SGHRS and CDR2 YFSETQ come from the germline V gene. The CDR3 loop is CASSLQDQETQYF. In DNA, the CDR3 is TGCGCCAGCAGCCTACAGGACCAAGAGACCCAGTACTTC.

This chain connects TRBV12-5 to TRBJ2-7; 9 nucleotides align to TRBD2. The CDR3 runs to 17 residues. Per the germline V gene, CDR1 is LGHNT and CDR2 is FRNRAP. Trimming cost V 0 bases and J 2 bases; bases outside gene matches: 8. The CDR3 DNA is TGTGCTAGTGGTTTGGTACGGGTGCTAGCGGGGACCTACGAGCAGTACTTC. Translation: CASGLVRVLAGTYEQYF.

The V call is TRBV29-1, the J call TRBJ2-3; 12 bases map to TRBD2. J lost 7 bases, V lost 3 bases, and 5 bases had no gene match. The germline V gene has CDR1 SQVTM and CDR2 ANQGSEA. This CDR3 spans 14 amino acids. CDR3 residues: CSVEVLAGGNTQYF. CDR3 sequence (DNA): TGCAGCGTTGAGGTACTAGCGGGAGGCAATACGCAGTATTTT.

The gene calls are TRBV15 and TRBJ2-7; tentatively, D is TRBD2 (6 bases). The CDR3 length is 14 residues. Trimming left V 0 bases short and J 7 bases short, with 13 bases between. Germline lookup yields CDR1 LNHNV and CDR2 YYDKDF (reference sequence). As DNA, the CDR3 is TGTGCCACCAGCAGAGATGCGGGATTAGAAGAGCAGTACTTC. Translating gives CATSRDAGLEEQYF.

This chain connects TRBV29-1 to TRBJ1-1; TRBD1 matches at 7 bases. Germline V gene sequence: CDR1 SQVTM, CDR2 ANQGSEA. V gave up 8 bases and J gave up 1 base; unmatched junction bases: 10. This CDR3 contains 14 residues. The CDR3 DNA reads as TGCAGCATGAAAGAGGGGGCGACGAACACTGAAGCTTTCTTT. Translation gives CSMKEGATNTEAFF.

V and J are TRBV3-1 (or the pseudogene TRBV3-2) and TRBJ2-3, with 11 bases aligning to TRBD2. CDR1 is LGHDT, CDR2 YNNKEL, per germline (reference sequence). This CDR3 is built from 19 residues. Trimming removed 0 bases from V and 0 bases from J; junction bases left unmatched: 8. CDR3 amino acids: CASSQDSPLAGGSTDTQYF. CDR3 nucleotide sequence: TGTGCCAGCAGCCAAGATTCCCCGTTAGCGGGAGGGAGCACAGATACGCAGTATTTT.

V usage is TRBV18 and J usage is TRBJ2-7; D is possibly TRBD1 (9 bases). This CDR3 comprises 15 residues. V lost 4 bases to trimming and J lost 4 bases, with 17 bases between them. CDR1 is KGHSH and CDR2 is LQKENI in the germline V gene. The chain's CDR3 is CASSLGTGTRYEQYF. The CDR3 coding sequence is TGTGCCAGCTCACTGGGGACAGGGACTAGATACGAGCAGTACTTC.

The V and J genes are TRBV5-1 and TRBJ2-2; D is perhaps TRBD1 (5 bases). The germline V gene has CDR1 SGHRS and CDR2 YFSETQ. CDR3 length equals 14 residues. V lost 4 bases to trimming and J lost 7 bases, with 14 bases between them. DNA for the CDR3: TGCGCCAGCAGCACTCAGGGATTCGGCGGGGAGCTGTTTTTT. This codes for CASSTQGFGGELFF.

This rearrangement joins TRBV30 to TRBJ1-1, with 7 bases identical to TRBD1. J gave up 1 base and V 3 bases, and 8 bases lay outside the gene matches. The length of the CDR3 is 15 residues. CDR1 and CDR2 from the germline V gene are GTSNPN and SVGIG (reference sequence). DNA for the CDR3: TGTGCCTGGAGGGGGACGGGACAGTGGAACACTGAAGCTTTCTTT. It codes for CAWRGTGQWNTEAFF. The whole variable domain, remainder taken from reference TRBV30 and TRBJ1-1, is SQTIHQWPATLVQPVGSPLSLECTVEGTSNPNLYWYRQAAGRGLQLLFYSVGIGQISSEVPQNLSASRPQDRQFILSSKKLLLSDSGFYLCAWRGTGQWNTEAFFGQGTRLTVV.

This clone was observed a handful of times. This rearrangement joins TRBV18 to TRBJ1-2; TRBD1 agrees at 10 bases. The CDR3 has 17 amino acids. J was trimmed by 7 bases and V by 5 bases; bases with no gene match: 16. Per the germline V gene, CDR1 is KGHSH and CDR2 is LQKENI. The chain's CDR3 is CASSYRTGGGSVGGYTF. CDR3 coding DNA: TGTGCCAGCTCATATCGGACAGGGGGAGGATCGGTTGGTGGCTACACCTTC.